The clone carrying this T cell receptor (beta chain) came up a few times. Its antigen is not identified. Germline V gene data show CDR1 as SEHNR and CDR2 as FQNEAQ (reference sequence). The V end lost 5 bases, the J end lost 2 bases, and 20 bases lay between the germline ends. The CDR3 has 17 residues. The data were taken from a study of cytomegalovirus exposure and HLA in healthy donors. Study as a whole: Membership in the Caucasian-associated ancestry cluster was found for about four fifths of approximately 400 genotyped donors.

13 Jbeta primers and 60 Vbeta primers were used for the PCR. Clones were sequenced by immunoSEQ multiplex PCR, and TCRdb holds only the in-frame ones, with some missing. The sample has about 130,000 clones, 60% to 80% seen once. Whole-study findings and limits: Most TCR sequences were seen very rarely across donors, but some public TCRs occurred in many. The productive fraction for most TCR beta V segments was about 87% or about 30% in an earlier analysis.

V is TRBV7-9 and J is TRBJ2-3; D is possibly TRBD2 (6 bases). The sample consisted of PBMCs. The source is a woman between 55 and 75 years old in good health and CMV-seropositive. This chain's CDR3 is CASSASRGRDPTDTQYF. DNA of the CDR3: TGTGCCAGCAGCGCGTCGCGGGGCCGGGACCCCACAGATACGCAGTATTTT.